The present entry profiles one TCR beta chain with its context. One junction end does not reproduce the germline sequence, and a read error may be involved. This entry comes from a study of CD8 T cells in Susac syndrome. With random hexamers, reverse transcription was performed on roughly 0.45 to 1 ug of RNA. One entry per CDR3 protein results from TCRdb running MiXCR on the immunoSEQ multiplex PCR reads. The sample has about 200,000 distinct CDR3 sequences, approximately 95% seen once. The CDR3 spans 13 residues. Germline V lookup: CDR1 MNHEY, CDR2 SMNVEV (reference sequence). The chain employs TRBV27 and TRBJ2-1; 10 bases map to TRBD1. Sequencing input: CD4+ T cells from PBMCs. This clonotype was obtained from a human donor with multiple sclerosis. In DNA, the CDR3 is TGTGCCGGCAGTTTCGGGACAGGGGATGAGCAGTTCTTC. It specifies CAGSFGTGDEQFF.